This passage covers 24 T cell receptor beta chains from one sample sequenced in a study of CD8+ T cells in alopecia areata. The authors extracted RNA and reverse transcribed it into cDNA as the sequencing template. TCRdb's copy holds only in-frame clones and misses some; the assay was immunoSEQ multiplex PCR. The table includes fewer than 200,000 clones, 58% detected once. Regarding treatment: oral pan-JAK inhibitor, 5-10 mg twice daily. Sequenced here: CD4+ T cells sorted from blood, sampled at roughly week 55, from a patient treated with tofacitinib. These receptors all come from a human donor with alopecia areata.

This clone was seen once. This rearrangement joins TRBV7-6 to TRBJ2-7; D may be TRBD1 (6 bases). This CDR3 spans 15 amino acids. CDR1 is SGHVS and CDR2 is FNYEAQ in the germline V gene. V was clipped by 5 bases and J by 3 bases, with 17 bases between them. CDR3 sequence reads: CASSNGQSPLYEQYF. The CDR3 bases are TGTGCCAGCAGCAATGGACAGTCTCCCCTCTACGAGCAGTACTTC.

This clone was recorded a few times. The chain links TRBV7-9 to TRBJ1-5; D is uncertain. Germline-derived CDR1 and CDR2 are SEHNR and FQNEAQ (reference sequence). The CDR3 spans 12 residues. Trimming removed 3 bases from V and 1 base from J, with 1 base in between. CDR3 sequence (DNA): TGTGCCAGCAGCTTCAGCAATCAGCCCCAGCATTTT. The encoded protein is CASSFSNQPQHF.

This clone was seen just once. This chain uses TRBV30 with TRBJ2-3, with TRBD2 matching over 9 bases. V trimming: 0 bases; J trimming: 1 base; junction bases outside the gene matches: 14. CDR3 length: 19 residues. Germline loops: CDR1 GTSNPN, CDR2 SVGIG (reference sequence). CDR3 DNA sequence: TGTGCCTGGAGTGTTTCCAGCGGGGGGCTCATTTCCCGCACAGATACGCAGTATTTT. It is translated as CAWSVSSGGLISRTDTQYF.

The V call is TRBV19, the J call TRBJ2-5, with 12 bases matching TRBD2. V lost 1 base to trimming and J lost 5 bases; unmatched junction nucleotides: 2. Germline values: CDR1 LNHDA, CDR2 SQIVND (reference sequence). The CDR3 runs 15 residues. The chain's CDR3 is CASSIATSGGETQYF. The CDR3 DNA reads as TGTGCCAGTAGTATAGCCACTAGCGGGGGGGAGACCCAGTACTTC.

This sequence joins TRBV29-1 and TRBJ2-2; possibly TRBD2 for D (5 bases). The CDR3 length is 13 residues. Germline CDR1 reads SQVTM; CDR2 reads ANQGSEA. V lost 4 bases and J lost 1, with 7 bases in between. In DNA, the CDR3 is TGCAGCGTTGGACGGGAGAACACCGGGGAGCTGTTTTTT. The encoded protein is CSVGRENTGELFF.

About this clone: Mismatch with germline at one junction end may stem from a read error. The rearrangement joins TRBV6-5 to TRBJ1-2; D may be TRBD1 (5 bases). CDR1 and CDR2 (germline): MNHEY, SVGAGI. The CDR3 loop spans 13 amino acids. CDR3 sequence reads: CASSFRETATPFF. The CDR3 DNA follows: TGTGCCAGCAGTTTCCGGGAGACAGCTACTCCTTTTTTC.

This clone has a single count. The rearrangement uses TRBV4-1 and TRBJ1-2, with 8 bases lining up with TRBD1. Germline V gene data show CDR1 as MGHRA and CDR2 as YSYEKL. The trim removed 0 bases at V and 3 bases at J, leaving 6 bases unmatched. The CDR3 totals 16 residues. CDR3 bases: TGCGCCAGCAGCCAAGATCGGACAGGGTTCGACTATGGCTACACCTTC. It specifies CASSQDRTGFDYGYTF.

V gene TRBV27 combines with J gene TRBJ2-1; 8 positions match TRBD2. Trimming cost V 3 bases and J 8 bases; bases outside gene matches: 9. The V gene's germline CDR1 is MNHEY and CDR2 SMNVEV (reference sequence). The CDR3 spans 15 residues. Here the CDR3 reads CASSFPGLGMYEQFF. CDR3 nucleotide sequence: TGTGCCAGCAGTTTTCCGGGACTAGGGATGTATGAGCAGTTCTTC.

The V call is TRBV27, the J call TRBJ1-2; no firm D call. The V end lost 2 bases, the J end lost 8 bases, and 12 bases lay between the germline ends. The CDR3 contains 13 residues. The germline gives CDR1 MNHEY, CDR2 SMNVEV (reference sequence). CDR3 residues: CASSLKPAFGYTF. The CDR3 nucleotides read TGTGCCAGCAGTTTAAAGCCAGCATTCGGCTACACCTTC.

CDR3 bases: TGTGCCAGCATATGGACAGATCCCCGCACTGAAGCTTTCTTT. Encoded protein: CASIWTDPRTEAFF. This chain uses TRBV2 with TRBJ1-1; D may be TRBD1 (6 bases). The CDR3 is 14 amino acids. CDR1 is SNHLY and CDR2 is FYNNEI in the germline V gene. V was clipped by 7 bases and J by 4 bases, with 16 bases between them.

Of note for this clone: This sample includes further DNA sequences coding for the same CDR3. This chain joins TRBV7-3 and TRBJ1-2, with D possibly being TRBD1 (5 bases). Trimming shortened V by 5 bases and J by 1 base, and 8 bases separated the two germline ends. Germline assignment: CDR1 SGHTA and CDR2 FQGTGA. The CDR3 covers 13 residues. The CDR3 region has the DNA TGTGCCAGCAGCCCCGACAGTAACTATGGCTACACCTTC. It is translated as CASSPDSNYGYTF. The variable domain in full, completed from reference TRBV7-3 and TRBJ1-2, reads GAGVSQTPSNKVTEKGKYVELRCDPISGHTALYWYRQSLGQGPEFLIYFQGTGAADDSGLPNDRFFAVRPEGSVSTLKIQRTERGDSAVYLCASSPDSNYGYTFGSGTRLTVV.

This chain links TRBV30 with TRBJ2-5; maybe TRBD1 (5 bases). Trimming left V 6 bases short and J 2 bases short, with 10 bases between. The germline gives CDR1 GTSNPN, CDR2 SVGIG (reference sequence). This CDR3 is 12 amino acids long. Here the CDR3 reads CACRQTQETQYF. CDR3 coding DNA: TGTGCCTGCCGACAGACACAAGAGACCCAGTACTTC.

There are a few counts of this clone. V and J are TRBV6-5 and TRBJ2-1; 9 nucleotides agree with TRBD1. The germline V gene encodes CDR1 MNHEY and CDR2 SVGAGI. The CDR3 loop spans 15 amino acids. The V and J ends lost 6 bases and 6 bases, in that order; junction bases with no gene match: 9. CDR3 coding DNA: TGTGCCAGCAGCCGCCTGGGGACAGGGAGCAATGAGCAGTTCTTC. This sequence encodes CASSRLGTGSNEQFF.

In its sample, this clone was seen a few times. The rearrangement uses TRBV27 and TRBJ2-3, with TRBD2 identical over 8 bases. With V trimmed by 4 bases and J by 2 bases, 8 bases remained unmatched. CDR1 and CDR2 from the germline V gene are MNHEY and SMNVEV (reference sequence). The CDR3 spans 16 residues. CDR3 nucleotides: TGTGCCAGCAGTTATCTCGCGGGGGGCGACACAGATACGCAGTATTTT. Translation gives CASSYLAGGDTDTQYF.

This clone was recorded only once. V is TRBV4-2 and J is TRBJ1-4, with D possibly being TRBD1 (5 bases). V was shortened by 0 bases and J by 6 bases, with 11 bases between the two germline ends. Germline V gene lookup returns CDR1 LGHNA and CDR2 YNFKEQ. The CDR3 has 15 residues. In nucleotides, the CDR3 is TGTGCCAGCAGCCAAGATCTGCGAGGGGATGAAAAACTGTTTTTT. It translates to CASSQDLRGDEKLFF.

This chain uses TRBV5-1 with TRBJ2-1; D may match TRBD1 or TRBD2 (5 bases each). The CDR3 consists of 15 residues. V lost 0 bases, J lost 4 bases, and 11 bases lay in between. The V gene's germline CDR1 is SGHRS and CDR2 YFSETQ. The CDR3 region is CASSLAAGAYNEQFF. In nucleotides, the CDR3 is TGCGCCAGCAGCTTGGCGGCCGGGGCTTACAATGAGCAGTTCTTC.

This chain joins TRBV4-1 and TRBJ1-2, with D tentatively TRBD1 (5 bases). Germline V lookup: CDR1 MGHRA, CDR2 YSYEKL. Trimming cost V 0 bases and J 5 bases, with 16 bases left between them. The CDR3 loop spans 16 amino acids. The CDR3 nucleotides read TGCGCCAGCAGCCAAGAGAGGGCATCGAACAGGTATGGCTACACCTTC. It translates to CASSQERASNRYGYTF.

The chain employs TRBV30 and TRBJ1-2, with no clear D. V was shortened by 3 bases and J by 5 bases, with 10 bases between the two germline ends. Per germline, CDR1 GTSNPN and CDR2 SVGIG (reference sequence). The CDR3 length is 12 residues. The CDR3 DNA follows: TGTGCCTGGAGACGGCGGGAGTATGGCTACACCTTC. Its protein product is CAWRRREYGYTF.

The chain joins TRBV2 to TRBJ2-3; TRBD2 aligns across 10 bases. Looked up from germline, CDR1 is SNHLY and CDR2 is FYNNEI. Trimming cost V 2 bases and J 7 bases; bases outside gene matches: 6. The CDR3 sequence is 15 residues long. DNA of the CDR3: TGTGCCAGCAGTGAACTAGCGGGGGATGTAAATACGCAGTATTTT. Translating gives CASSELAGDVNTQYF.

This clone has a single count. This chain joins TRBV6-6 and TRBJ2-2; D is uncertain. Per the germline V gene, CDR1 is MNHNY and CDR2 is SVGAGI (reference sequence). V was trimmed by 2 bases and J by 1 base, leaving 11 bases between them. This CDR3 has 16 residues. As DNA, the CDR3 is TGTGCCAGCAGTTACGATCGAGCAGGGAACACCGGGGAGCTGTTTTTT. Translating gives CASSYDRAGNTGELFF.

This CDR3 reads CAWSGQGNQPQHF. Here the CDR3 DNA reads TGTGCCTGGAGCGGACAGGGCAATCAGCCCCAGCATTTT. The rearrangement links TRBV30 to TRBJ1-5; TRBD1 matches at 7 bases. Germline V gene sequence: CDR1 GTSNPN, CDR2 SVGIG (reference sequence). V shed 3 bases and J 2 bases; nucleotides not matched to a gene: 1. The CDR3 totals 13 residues. The variable domain in full, completed from reference TRBV30 and TRBJ1-5, reads SQTIHQWPATLVQPVGSPLSLECTVEGTSNPNLYWYRQAAGRGLQLLFYSVGIGQISSEVPQNLSASRPQDRQFILSSKKLLLSDSGFYLCAWSGQGNQPQHFGDGTRLSIL.

The V call is TRBV4-3, the J call TRBJ1-5; the D is unclear. CDR3 length: 13 amino acids. The ends were cut back, 1 base at V and 7 bases at J, with 8 bases in the middle. Germline loops: CDR1 LGHNA, CDR2 YSLEER. The DNA for the CDR3 is TGCGCCAGCAGCCAAGCGGGCGACCAGCCCCAGCATTTT. This codes for CASSQAGDQPQHF.

This clone was observed a few times. The chain links TRBV30 to TRBJ2-7, with D tentatively TRBD2 (5 bases). CDR1 is GTSNPN, CDR2 SVGIG, per germline (reference sequence). The CDR3 totals 14 residues. Trimming took off 0 bases at V and 5 bases at J, with 14 bases between the two ends. The CDR3 reads CAWSVVSGSHEQYF. The CDR3 region has the DNA TGTGCCTGGAGTGTGGTGTCGGGGAGTCACGAGCAGTACTTC.

V is TRBV2 and J is TRBJ2-7; D is unresolved. Trimming pared 8 bases from V and 4 bases from J, leaving 12 bases between. CDR3 length equals 12 residues. Per germline, CDR1 SNHLY and CDR2 FYNNEI. The CDR3 DNA is TGTGCCAGCCGAGAGTTCAGATACGAGCAGTACTTC. It translates to CASREFRYEQYF.